The 31 T cell receptor beta chains presented below share a single source sample, sequenced in a study of identical twins. Each CDR3 protein is one row after TCRdb ran MiXCR on the 5' RACE reads. The sample has approximately 680,000 distinct CDR3 sequences; roughly 6.6% are singletons. These data also formed part of another study, on yellow fever vaccine responses in identical twins.

Material for sequencing was PBMCs. The receptors stem from a woman aged 18-29 years in good health.

The table lists this clonotype with many counts. V usage is TRBV3-1 and J usage is TRBJ2-5; D not resolved. Between the trimmed V and J ends, which lost 0 bases and 4 bases, there was a span of 9 bases. CDR1 is LGHDT, CDR2 YNNKEL, per germline (reference sequence). CDR3 length: 14 amino acids. The CDR3 spells CASSQDIVAETQYF. CDR3 coding DNA: TGTGCCAGCAGCCAAGATATAGTTGCAGAGACCCAGTACTTC.

This clonotype was counted many times. The chain joins TRBV5-1 to TRBJ2-7; D may be TRBD1 (5 bases). The CDR3 length is 15 residues. The germline V and J ends were trimmed by 0 bases and 4 bases, with 14 bases remaining between them. Germline loops: CDR1 SGHRS, CDR2 YFSETQ. The CDR3 loop is CASSLGDRNAYEQYV. Here the CDR3 DNA reads TGCGCCAGCAGCTTGGGCGACAGAAACGCATACGAGCAGTACGTC.

This clonotype was recorded at least ten times. The chain employs TRBV12-3 or TRBV12-4 and TRBJ2-5; 14 bases are a match to TRBD2. V trimming: 5 bases; J trimming: 5 bases; junction bases outside the gene matches: 4. The CDR3 is 15 residues long. The CDR3 coding sequence is TGTGCCAGCAGTGAGACTAGCGGGAGGGCGGAGACCCAGTACTTC. Translated: CASSETSGRAETQYF.

Many counts were recorded for this clonotype. The J gene is TRBJ1-4, the V gene TRBV29-1; the match to TRBD1 covers 7 bases. J was trimmed by 7 bases and V by 7 bases; bases with no gene match: 15. The CDR3 is 15 residues long. CDR1 is SQVTM and CDR2 is ANQGSEA in the germline V gene. CDR3 coding DNA: TGCAGCGCCCTCAACAGGGGTGGAACTGCTGAAAAACTGTTTTTT. Translating it yields CSALNRGGTAEKLFF.

This clonotype showed up just a few times. The gene calls are TRBV27 and TRBJ2-3; either TRBD1 or TRBD2 may fit D (5 bases each). In germline, CDR1 is MNHEY, CDR2 SMNVEV (reference sequence). The CDR3 has 12 residues. Trimming pared 2 bases from V and 14 bases from J, leaving 14 bases between. Here the CDR3 DNA reads TGTGCCAGCAGTTTAGGGACGGACCTTTGGTATTTT. Its protein is CASSLGTDLWYF.

The chain employs TRBV5-1 and TRBJ2-1; D not resolved. CDR1 is SGHRS and CDR2 is YFSETQ in the germline V gene. V dropped 4 bases and J dropped 3 bases, with 11 bases sitting between them. This CDR3 region has 14 residues. The CDR3 DNA reads as TGCGCCAGCAGCCCAGACTCTCTCTACAATGAGCAGTTCTTC. Residues: CASSPDSLYNEQFF.

This clonotype was detected many times. The rearrangement joins TRBV10-3 to TRBJ2-1, with 8 bases lining up with TRBD2. Germline V gene sequence: CDR1 ENHRY, CDR2 SYGVKD. The length of the CDR3 is 16 residues. The junction had 13 bases not matched to a gene; V was cut back by 6 bases and J by 6 bases. The DNA of the CDR3 is TGTGCCATCAGGGACCTTAGCGGGACCATGGGCAATGAGCAGTTCTTC. Translated: CAIRDLSGTMGNEQFF.

This clonotype was picked up many times. CDR3: CASSFTASADTQYF. Here the CDR3 DNA reads TGTGCCAGCAGTTTTACCGCGTCGGCGGATACGCAGTATTTT. The J gene is TRBJ2-3, the V gene TRBV12-3 or TRBV12-4; D is undetermined. The CDR3 has 14 residues. Between the trimmed V and J ends, which lost 3 bases and 6 bases, there was a span of 13 bases.

This clonotype was seen repeatedly, ten times or more. The chain is built from TRBV12-3 or TRBV12-4 and TRBJ1-4; no reliable D call. CDR3 length: 13 residues. The V gene lost 2 bases and the J gene lost 7 bases, with 8 bases spanning the gap. In DNA, the CDR3 is TGTGCCAGCAGTTTAAGGAGAATTGAAAAACTGTTTTTT. Translation: CASSLRRIEKLFF.

In this sample, this clonotype turned up many times. V is TRBV12-3 or TRBV12-4 and J is TRBJ1-2; D is possibly TRBD1 (6 bases). The CDR3 has 12 amino acids. Trimming removed 0 bases at V and 9 bases at J, with 8 bases between. The DNA of the CDR3 is TGTGCCAGCAGTTTAGCAGGGGGAAGCTACACCTTC. Translated, it gives CASSLAGGSYTF.

The chain uses TRBV23-1 and TRBJ2-7; D call uncertain. TRBV23-1 belongs to the ORF category, with a function that is uncertain. The V gene lost 9 bases and the J gene lost 0 bases, with 9 bases spanning the gap. The length of the CDR3 is 12 residues. The CDR3 nucleotides read TGCGCCAGTCCCACAGTCTCCTACGAGCAGTACTTC. Protein product: CASPTVSYEQYF.

The rearrangement uses TRBV9 and TRBJ2-3; possible D gene TRBD1, 6 bases. Per germline, CDR1 SGDLS and CDR2 YYNGEE. Trimming stripped 3 bases from V and 0 bases from J, with 17 bases between. This CDR3 is built from 17 residues. The CDR3 here is CASSGIGNRDSTDTQYF. The DNA of the CDR3 is TGTGCCAGCAGCGGAATTGGAAACAGGGATAGCACAGATACGCAGTATTTT.

This clonotype was seen ten or more times. The chain links TRBV12-3 or TRBV12-4 to TRBJ2-5; D uncertain. V was trimmed by 6 bases and J by 3 bases, leaving 11 bases between them. The CDR3 is 13 amino acids. The CDR3 bases are TGTGCCAGCAGCCAAGACTGGAAAGAGACCCAGTACTTC. This gives the protein CASSQDWKETQYF.

This sequence joins TRBV7-9 and TRBJ2-5, with D tentatively TRBD2 (7 bases). CDR3 length: 16 residues. Per the germline V gene, CDR1 is SEHNR and CDR2 is FQNEAQ (reference sequence). Trimming removed 4 bases from V and 5 bases from J, with 20 bases in between. CDR3 protein: CASSSSSGRGMETQYF. For the CDR3, the DNA is TGTGCCAGCAGCTCTTCCTCGGGGAGGGGGATGGAGACCCAGTACTTC. The complete variable domain, with remaining parts taken from reference TRBV7-9 and TRBJ2-5, reads DTGVSQNPRHKITKRGQNVTFRCDPISEHNRLYWYRQTLGQGPEFLTYFQNEAQLEKSRLLSDRFSAERPKGSFSTLEIQRTEQGDSAMYLCASSSSSGRGMETQYFGPGTRLLVL.

This clonotype was observed many times. J is TRBJ2-2 and V is TRBV7-8; the D gene could be TRBD1 or TRBD2 (5 bases each). Germline CDR1 and CDR2: SGHVS and FQNEAQ. The V end was cut by 2 bases, the J end by 6 bases, with 13 bases between. This CDR3 comprises 15 residues. CDR3: CASSLRVGAAGELFF. CDR3 nucleotides: TGTGCCAGCAGCTTACGTGTCGGGGCGGCCGGGGAGCTGTTTTTT. Full variable domain (missing parts from reference TRBV7-8 and TRBJ2-2): GAGVSQSPRYKVAKRGQDVALRCDPISGHVSLFWYQQALGQGPEFLTYFQNEAQLDKSGLPSDRFFAERPEGSVSTLKIQRTQQEDSAVYLCASSLRVGAAGELFFGEGSRLTVL.

This clonotype was counted at least ten times. This chain joins TRBV13 and TRBJ1-1; no firm D call. Trimming removed 4 bases at V and 1 base at J, with 7 bases between. This CDR3 is built from 13 residues. CDR1 and CDR2 from the germline V gene are PRHDT and FYEKMQ (reference sequence). The CDR3 bases are TGTGCCAGCAGCTCCCTTCGGAACACTGAAGCTTTCTTT. Protein sequence: CASSSLRNTEAFF.

Only a few counts were recorded for this clonotype. The chain combines TRBV20-1 with TRBJ2-1; 9 bases fit TRBD2. This CDR3 contains 14 residues. The junction had 8 bases not matched to a gene; V was cut back by 3 bases and J by 8 bases. Germline values: CDR1 DFQATT, CDR2 SNEGSKA (reference sequence). The CDR3 loop is CSASFLAGSDEQFF. DNA of the CDR3: TGCAGTGCTAGCTTCCTAGCGGGATCGGATGAGCAGTTCTTC.

This clonotype has only a few counts. V is TRBV29-1 and J is TRBJ1-1; D remains ambiguous. Looked up from germline, CDR1 is SQVTM and CDR2 is ANQGSEA. There are 11 residues in the CDR3. V shed 3 bases and J shed 8 bases, with 10 bases lying between them. CDR3 residues: CSVDAGAEAFF. The CDR3 DNA reads TGCAGCGTTGACGCCGGAGCCGAAGCTTTCTTT.

This clonotype was detected a few times. The chain carries TRBV9 and TRBJ2-2; 11 bases fit TRBD2. V shed 0 bases and J 4 bases; nucleotides not matched to a gene: 8. The CDR3 extends over 18 amino acids. Germline values: CDR1 SGDLS, CDR2 YYNGEE. The CDR3 sequence: CASSVAPTSGSGTGELFF. The DNA for the CDR3 is TGTGCCAGCAGCGTAGCACCCACTAGCGGGAGCGGCACCGGGGAGCTGTTTTTT.

The chain combines TRBV20-1 with TRBJ2-7, with 16 bases that match TRBD2. The V gene's germline CDR1 is DFQATT and CDR2 SNEGSKA (reference sequence). CDR3 length: 19 residues. The ends lost 5 bases at V and 2 bases at J; junction bases unmatched: 15. The CDR3 nucleotides are TGCAGTGCTTCCTTAAGTCCCGGGACTAGCGGGAGGGTACCCTACGAGCAGTACTTC. Its translation: CSASLSPGTSGRVPYEQYF.

This clonotype was counted only a few times. The V call is TRBV7-9, the J call TRBJ1-3, with D perhaps matching TRBD1 (5 bases). Trimming removed 1 base from V and 5 bases from J, with 12 bases in between. This CDR3 is 15 amino acids long. Germline V gene sequence: CDR1 SEHNR, CDR2 FQNEAQ (reference sequence). The CDR3 coding sequence is TGTGCCAGCAGCTTAGTTGGAGGGGTTAGAAACACCATATATTTT. Its translation: CASSLVGGVRNTIYF. Variable domain in full (rest from reference TRBV7-9 and TRBJ1-3): DTGVSQNPRHKITKRGQNVTFRCDPISEHNRLYWYRQTLGQGPEFLTYFQNEAQLEKSRLLSDRFSAERPKGSFSTLEIQRTEQGDSAMYLCASSLVGGVRNTIYFGEGSWLTVV.

The rearrangement joins TRBV5-1 to TRBJ2-5, with a weak D call TRBD2 (6 bases). Trimming took 7 bases from V and 4 from J, leaving 20 bases between them. Germline CDR1 is SGHRS and CDR2 is YFSETQ. The CDR3 length is 15 residues. The CDR3 is CASSGGGLGGETQYF. In nucleotides, the CDR3 is TGCGCCAGCTCCGGAGGCGGGCTGGGGGGAGAGACCCAGTACTTC.

In this sample, this clonotype turned up a few times. The chain links TRBV7-9 to TRBJ2-7, with a weak D call TRBD2 (6 bases). Trimming cost V 5 bases and J 5 bases, with 19 bases left between them. The length of the CDR3 is 15 residues. Germline-derived CDR1 and CDR2 are SEHNR and FQNEAQ (reference sequence). This CDR3 is CASSPPLGDSHEQYF. Written as DNA, the CDR3 is TGTGCCAGCAGCCCCCCATTGGGGGACTCTCACGAGCAGTACTTC.

This clonotype was seen at least ten times. This chain joins TRBV7-9 and TRBJ2-2; weak D call: TRBD2 (5 bases). Germline V gives CDR1 SEHNR, CDR2 FQNEAQ (reference sequence). This CDR3 comprises 14 residues. Trimming took 11 bases from V and 0 from J, leaving 13 bases between them. The CDR3 DNA is TGTGCCGGGAGAGGTGGGGCGAACACCGGGGAGCTGTTTTTT. Amino acid sequence: CAGRGGANTGELFF.

This clonotype has ten or more counts. This chain uses TRBV28 with TRBJ1-2; weak D call: TRBD1 (6 bases). Trimming took 5 bases from V and 4 from J, leaving 11 bases between them. Germline CDR1 reads MDHEN; CDR2 reads SYDVKM. The CDR3 has 13 amino acids. Here the CDR3 DNA reads TGTGCCAGCAGTGACAGGCCCTCCTATGGCTACACCTTC. Amino acids: CASSDRPSYGYTF.

This clonotype was counted many times. The V and J genes are TRBV7-8 and TRBJ2-3; D is perhaps TRBD2 (6 bases). V was clipped by 5 bases and J by 7 bases, with 13 bases between them. Looked up from germline, CDR1 is SGHVS and CDR2 is FQNEAQ. The CDR3 length is 13 residues. CDR3 sequence: CASSITSTHTQYF. The CDR3 DNA sequence: TGTGCCAGCAGCATTACTAGCACCCATACGCAGTATTTT.

This clonotype occurred many times. The chain has TRBV28 and TRBJ2-2; 9 bases line up with TRBD2. CDR1 MDHEN and CDR2 SYDVKM come from the germline V gene. Trimming cost V 0 bases and J 1 base; bases outside gene matches: 0. The CDR3 sequence is 16 residues long. CDR3 loop: CASSLWTSGNTGELFF. For the CDR3, the DNA is TGTGCCAGCAGTTTATGGACTAGCGGGAACACCGGGGAGCTGTTTTTT.

Ten or more counts support this clonotype. The chain uses TRBV7-9 and TRBJ2-2; D unresolved. Trimming took off 0 bases at V and 5 bases at J, with 7 bases between the two ends. Per the germline V gene, CDR1 is SEHNR and CDR2 is FQNEAQ (reference sequence). CDR3 size: 14 residues. CDR3 amino acids: CASSLAPGTGELFF. The CDR3 nucleotides are TGTGCCAGCAGCTTAGCCCCGGGTACCGGGGAGCTGTTTTTT.

The chain is built from TRBV5-6 and TRBJ2-2, with D possibly matching TRBD1 (5 bases). Germline V gene sequence: CDR1 SGHDT, CDR2 YYEEEE. The length of the CDR3 is 16 residues. V lost 0 bases to trimming and J lost 2 bases, with 11 bases between them. Here the CDR3 reads CASSLGRDRNTGELFF. The CDR3, as DNA: TGTGCCAGCAGCTTGGGACGAGACAGAAACACCGGGGAGCTGTTTTTT. Supplemented by reference TRBV5-6 and TRBJ2-2, the full variable domain reads DAGVTQSPTHLIKTRGQQVTLRCSPKSGHDTVSWYQQALGQGPQFIFQYYEEEERQRGNFPDRFSGHQFPNYSSELNVNALLLGDSALYLCASSLGRDRNTGELFFGEGSRLTVL.

This clonotype has ten or more counts. The V and J genes are TRBV19 and TRBJ2-1; TRBD2 aligns across 8 bases. Trimming at V came to 6 bases and at J to 4 bases, leaving 5 bases not matched to a gene. This CDR3 comprises 14 residues. CDR1 and CDR2 (germline): LNHDA, SQIVND (reference sequence). In DNA, the CDR3 is TGTGCCAGTAGCCAGACTAGCGCATACAATGAGCAGTTCTTC. Its protein is CASSQTSAYNEQFF.

The chain is built from TRBV28 and TRBJ1-4; weak D call: TRBD1 (6 bases). Per the germline V gene, CDR1 is MDHEN and CDR2 is SYDVKM. Trimming removed 3 bases at V and 5 bases at J, with 16 bases between. CDR3 size: 16 residues. CDR3 residues: CASSFSPGATNEKLFF. The CDR3 DNA follows: TGTGCCAGCAGTTTTAGCCCGGGGGCCACGAATGAAAAACTGTTTTTT.